These 30 T cell receptor beta chains share one sample of origin, sequenced in a study of vaccination effects on CD4 cells after COVID-19. TCRdb's copy holds only in-frame clones and misses some; the assay was immunoSEQ multiplex PCR. The data contain approximately 26,000 clones, around 70% of them singletons. Antigen-specific CD4+ T cell clonotypes were called by their expansion after viral peptide-pool culture in ViraFEST. With about 9 days of culture completed, CD4+ T cells were isolated. Every participant took two doses of the BNT162b2 or mRNA-1273 vaccine. These receptors' targets are unknown. Here the sequenced sample was CD4+ T cells from PBMCs cultured with HCoV-NL63 spike peptides, taken after COVID-19 vaccination. The origin of the receptors is a human donor who received a COVID-19 vaccine.

The chain has TRBV6-4 and TRBJ2-1, with 7 bases that match TRBD1. The CDR3 runs to 13 residues. CDR1 is MRHNA, CDR2 SNTAGT, per germline. Trimming at V came to 6 bases and at J to 4 bases, leaving 3 bases not matched to a gene. CDR3 region: CASSTGAYNEQFF. CDR3 DNA sequence: TGTGCCAGCAGCACAGGGGCTTACAATGAGCAGTTCTTC.

The table lists this clone with a count of one. In DNA, the CDR3 is TGTGCCAGCAGCCAAGGACTAGCGGGGGAGACCCAGTACTTC. Its translation: CASSQGLAGETQYF. V usage is TRBV14 and J usage is TRBJ2-5, with TRBD2 matching over 11 bases. V was pared by 1 base and J by 5 bases, with 0 bases of the junction left unmatched. Germline V CDR1 and CDR2: SGHDN, FVKESK. This CDR3 has 14 residues.

The genes are TRBV3-1 (or the pseudogene TRBV3-2) and TRBJ1-1, with D perhaps matching TRBD1 (5 bases). Looked up from germline, CDR1 is LGHDT and CDR2 is YNNKEL (reference sequence). This CDR3 contains 16 residues. V was cut by 1 base and J by 2 bases, with 14 bases left in between. The CDR3 protein is CASSQGRGIINTEAFF. The CDR3 bases are TGTGCCAGCAGCCAAGGAAGGGGTATAATAAACACTGAAGCTTTCTTT.

The V call is TRBV27, the J call TRBJ2-2; no firm D call. V gave up 2 bases and J gave up 6 bases, with 7 bases separating them. CDR3 length equals 13 residues. Germline CDR1 MNHEY, CDR2 SMNVEV (reference sequence). The CDR3 DNA follows: TGTGCCAGCAGTTTAAAGGGTCCCGGGGAGCTGTTTTTT. Encoded protein: CASSLKGPGELFF.

J is TRBJ2-4 and V is TRBV7-9, with TRBD2 identical over 13 bases. CDR3 length: 19 amino acids. The V gene's germline CDR1 is SEHNR and CDR2 FQNEAQ (reference sequence). V lost 1 base, J lost 1 base, and 7 bases stayed unmatched. The CDR3 nucleotides read TGTGCCAGCAGCTTAGGACTAGCGGGGGGCCCTGGGGCCAAAAACATTCAGTACTTC. It yields the protein CASSLGLAGGPGAKNIQYF.

The chain couples TRBV6-5 to TRBJ2-7; 8 bases line up with TRBD1. J lost 2 bases, V lost 4 bases, and 4 bases had no gene match. The CDR3 totals 14 residues. Germline values: CDR1 MNHEY, CDR2 SVGAGI. CDR3 DNA sequence: TGTGCCAGCAGTTTCGGGGACAGGACCTACGAGCAGTACTTC. Its translation: CASSFGDRTYEQYF.

The V gene is TRBV19, the J gene TRBJ1-6; no definite D call. The germline V and J ends were trimmed by 6 bases and 0 bases, with 12 bases remaining between them. CDR3 length: 16 residues. Germline-derived CDR1 and CDR2 are LNHDA and SQIVND (reference sequence). The CDR3 reads CASRETPSSYNSPLHF. CDR3 sequence (DNA): TGTGCCAGTAGGGAGACGCCGAGCTCCTATAATTCACCCCTCCACTTT.

This clone was detected a few times. This chain connects TRBV6-5 to TRBJ1-5, with no clear D. Germline V gene sequence: CDR1 MNHEY, CDR2 SVGAGI. Trimming took off 6 bases at V and 3 bases at J, with 9 bases between the two ends. The CDR3 length is 13 residues. CDR3 loop: CASSKTNNQPQHF. The CDR3 DNA reads as TGTGCCAGCAGCAAGACTAACAATCAGCCCCAGCATTTT.

This chain's CDR3 is CAWKTGGPKAFF. CDR3 bases: TGTGCCTGGAAAACAGGGGGCCCTAAAGCTTTCTTT. The genes are TRBV30 and TRBJ1-1; 9 nucleotides match TRBD1. The length of the CDR3 is 12 residues. V lost 4 bases to trimming and J lost 9 bases; unmatched junction nucleotides: 6. Germline CDR1 is GTSNPN and CDR2 is SVGIG (reference sequence).

This clone was found a few times. V gene TRBV27 combines with J gene TRBJ1-6; 9 bases are shared with TRBD1. This CDR3 contains 14 residues. Germline V gene lookup returns CDR1 MNHEY and CDR2 SMNVEV (reference sequence). Trimming removed 5 bases from V and 6 bases from J; junction bases left unmatched: 2. CDR3 residues: CASSRTGVNSPLHF. The CDR3 DNA is TGTGCCAGCAGTCGGACAGGGGTTAATTCACCCCTCCACTTT.

The chain carries TRBV6-1 and TRBJ1-1; no reliable D call. Germline lookup yields CDR1 MNHNS and CDR2 SASEGT. V was shortened by 2 bases and J by 0 bases, with 10 bases between the two germline ends. The CDR3 sequence is 15 residues long. The CDR3 here is CASSEYRTVNTEAFF. The CDR3 DNA reads TGTGCCAGCAGTGAATACCGAACAGTGAACACTGAAGCTTTCTTT.

The rearrangement joins TRBV19 to TRBJ2-5, with D possibly TRBD1 on 5 matching bases. The V gene's germline CDR1 is LNHDA and CDR2 SQIVND (reference sequence). The CDR3 length is 15 residues. Trimming cost V 3 bases and J 4 bases, with 15 bases left between them. The CDR3 nucleotides read TGTGCCAGTAGTATGTTAAGGCAGGGCGTAGAGACCCAGTACTTC. It translates to CASSMLRQGVETQYF.

Judged by abundance, this clone is medium-sized. The chain couples TRBV7-2 to TRBJ2-7; 11 bases fit TRBD2. Germline V gene lookup returns CDR1 SGHTA and CDR2 FQGNSA. The CDR3 sequence is 14 residues long. The J segment lost 5 bases and the V segment lost 4 bases, leaving 4 bases of the junction unmatched. The CDR3 reads CASSYSGRAHEQYF. CDR3 bases: TGTGCCAGCAGCTATAGCGGGAGGGCCCACGAGCAGTACTTC.

This rearrangement joins TRBV4-2 to TRBJ1-2; the D gene is possibly TRBD1 (5 bases). CDR1 is LGHNA, CDR2 YNFKEQ, per germline. Trimming pared 0 bases from V and 4 bases from J, leaving 9 bases between. This CDR3 has 14 residues. The CDR3 bases are TGTGCCAGCAGCCAAGACACGGGACGCTATGGCTACACCTTC. Translated, it gives CASSQDTGRYGYTF.

This clone turned up a few times. V usage is TRBV6-5 and J usage is TRBJ2-2; TRBD1 might be the D (6 bases). Trimming took off 7 bases at V and 2 bases at J, with 14 bases between the two ends. The CDR3 is 15 amino acids. Per germline, CDR1 MNHEY and CDR2 SVGAGI. The CDR3 nucleotides are TGTGCCAGCAACGACAGGCTCGCTAACACCGGGGAGCTGTTTTTT. Amino acid sequence: CASNDRLANTGELFF.

This chain joins TRBV6-5 and TRBJ2-2; D call uncertain. The CDR3 is 14 amino acids. Germline-derived CDR1 and CDR2 are MNHEY and SVGAGI. Deletions cut 7 bases from V and 2 bases from J, with 11 bases between. The CDR3 sequence: CASTVGYNTGELFF. The CDR3 bases are TGTGCCAGCACGGTGGGATACAACACCGGGGAGCTGTTTTTT.

The chain employs TRBV20-1 and TRBJ1-2; TRBD1 is a possible D gene (6 bases). Trimming stripped 6 bases from V and 8 bases from J, with 13 bases between. CDR3 length equals 11 residues. Germline CDR1 and CDR2: DFQATT and SNEGSKA (reference sequence). The CDR3 loop is CSAGTTKGYTF. The CDR3 nucleotides read TGCAGTGCGGGGACAACCAAAGGCTACACCTTC.

The V gene is TRBV6-4, the J gene TRBJ2-1, with D perhaps TRBD2 (5 bases). Germline V gene sequence: CDR1 MRHNA, CDR2 SNTAGT. The ends were cut back, 5 bases at V and 0 bases at J, with 5 bases in the middle. The CDR3 covers 13 residues. The CDR3 DNA reads TGTGCCAGCAGTACTAGCTCCTACAATGAGCAGTTCTTC. This sequence encodes CASSTSSYNEQFF.

The V gene is TRBV10-3, the J gene TRBJ2-3, with D hard to call. CDR3 length: 11 residues. V was cut by 7 bases and J by 6 bases, with 8 bases left in between. Germline V CDR1 and CDR2: ENHRY, SYGVKD. In DNA, the CDR3 is TGTGCCATCACTGGCGAGGATACGCAGTATTTT. It codes for CAITGEDTQYF.

The chain recombines TRBV24-1 with TRBJ2-1, with D perhaps being TRBD1 or TRBD2 (5 bases each). Trimming took off 3 bases at V and 7 bases at J, with 18 bases between the two ends. The CDR3 length is 16 residues. The V gene's germline CDR1 is KGHDR and CDR2 SFDVKD. The CDR3 is CATSDGTDNRVNEQFF. CDR3 nucleotide sequence: TGTGCCACCAGTGATGGGACCGACAATAGGGTTAATGAGCAGTTCTTC.

The chain couples TRBV6-4 to TRBJ2-2, with TRBD1 as a possible D gene (6 bases). The germline gives CDR1 MRHNA, CDR2 SNTAGT. Trimming pared 4 bases from V and 6 bases from J, leaving 15 bases between. This CDR3 has 15 residues. The DNA for the CDR3 is TGTGCCAGCAGTGTCGCAGGGGAAGTGGCCGGGGAGCTGTTTTTT. As protein: CASSVAGEVAGELFF.

The CDR3 spells CASSGQVGQVNYEQYF. The CDR3 nucleotides read TGTGCCAGCTCAGGTCAGGTCGGCCAGGTCAACTACGAGCAGTACTTC. V is TRBV18 and J is TRBJ2-7; D call uncertain. With 5 bases removed from V and 3 bases from J, the gap between germline ends came to 20 bases. The CDR3 has 16 residues. Germline assignment: CDR1 KGHSH and CDR2 LQKENI.

The rearrangement links TRBV25-1 to TRBJ2-3; TRBD1 matches 9 bases. This CDR3 has 16 amino acids. The germline V gene encodes CDR1 MGHDK and CDR2 SYGVNS. V trimming: 6 bases; J trimming: 5 bases; junction bases outside the gene matches: 12. The CDR3 loop reads CASRPAGTGSVDTQYF. The CDR3 DNA follows: TGTGCCAGCAGGCCAGCCGGGACAGGGAGTGTAGATACGCAGTATTTT.

This chain joins TRBV19 and TRBJ1-5; a weak D match, TRBD1 (5 bases). Trimming removed 3 bases at V and 5 bases at J, with 11 bases between. The germline CDR1 and CDR2 sequences are LNHDA and SQIVND (reference sequence). The CDR3 is 14 residues long. CDR3 sequence (DNA): TGTGCCAGTAGTATCCGTAGGGGTGATCAGCCCCAGCATTTT. Translated, it gives CASSIRRGDQPQHF.

The chain couples TRBV5-8 to TRBJ1-3; 7 positions agree with TRBD1. The V gene's germline CDR1 is SGHTS and CDR2 YDEGEE. The V segment lost 4 bases and the J segment 2 bases; nucleotides outside the gene matches: 6. The CDR3 has 15 amino acids. CDR3 loop: CASSMGQSAGNTIYF. CDR3 sequence (DNA): TGTGCCAGCAGCATGGGACAGAGCGCTGGAAACACCATATATTTT. The full variable domain, its missing parts supplied by reference TRBV5-8 and TRBJ1-3, is EAGVTQSPTHLIKTRGQQATLRCSPISGHTSVYWYQQALGLGLQFLLWYDEGEERNRGNFPPRFSGRQFPNYSSELNVNALELEDSALYLCASSMGQSAGNTIYFGEGSWLTVV.

V gene TRBV5-4 combines with J gene TRBJ1-3; D unclear. This CDR3 region has 16 residues. Germline V CDR1 and CDR2: SGHNT, YYREEE (reference sequence). V was clipped by 2 bases and J by 4 bases, with 16 bases between them. Here the CDR3 reads CASSFKNRSGGNTIYF. CDR3 coding DNA: TGTGCCAGCAGCTTCAAAAATCGGTCGGGAGGAAACACCATATATTTT.

The chain combines TRBV6-1 with TRBJ2-1; 8 positions agree with TRBD2. V trimming: 2 bases; J trimming: 10 bases; junction bases outside the gene matches: 10. The CDR3 has 15 residues. Germline V gene lookup returns CDR1 MNHNS and CDR2 SASEGT. CDR3 in DNA: TGTGCCAGCAGTGAATTCCTAGCGGGCGGGGAGGAGCAGTTCTTC. It specifies CASSEFLAGGEEQFF.

In its sample, this clone was seen a few times. The gene calls are TRBV4-2 and TRBJ2-2; weak D call: TRBD2 (7 bases). CDR1 is LGHNA and CDR2 is YNFKEQ in the germline V gene. Between the trimmed V and J ends, which lost 4 bases and 6 bases, there was a span of 15 bases. The CDR3 has 15 residues. CDR3 in amino acids: CASSREGGHPGELFF. As DNA, the CDR3 is TGTGCCAGCAGCCGAGAGGGGGGGCATCCCGGGGAGCTGTTTTTT.

The rearrangement uses TRBV3-1 (or the pseudogene TRBV3-2) and TRBJ2-2; D remains unclear. The CDR3 is made up of 14 amino acids. Trimming pared 7 bases from V and 1 base from J, leaving 10 bases between. Germline V CDR1 and CDR2: LGHDT, YNNKEL (reference sequence). The CDR3 DNA reads TGTGCCAGCACCGAAGTTGTGAACACCGGGGAGCTGTTTTTT. This sequence encodes CASTEVVNTGELFF.

The gene calls are TRBV5-4 and TRBJ2-5; 13 bases are shared with TRBD2. Losses at the gene ends were 4 bases for V and 2 bases for J; bases not matched to a gene: 5. CDR3 size: 16 residues. Germline V gene lookup returns CDR1 SGHNT and CDR2 YYREEE (reference sequence). The CDR3 region has the DNA TGTGCCAGCAGCCCCGGACTAGCGGGGGTACAAGAGACCCAGTACTTC. It translates to CASSPGLAGVQETQYF.